What follows describes a single T cell receptor (beta chain). This table comes from immunoSEQ multiplex PCR, and its TCRdb copy is limited to in-frame clones, with some not included. The table includes fewer than 70,000 clones, around 84% detected once. The data were taken from a study of technical replicates of blood from a handful of donors. CDR1 is SGHDT, CDR2 YYEEEE, per germline. This CDR3 region has 19 residues. The V and J ends lost 4 bases and 0 bases respectively, with 25 bases between them. This TCR was recovered from a human donor in good health. Some clones in this sample may be carry-over from other donors' samples. The sample comprised PBMCs. V is TRBV5-6 and J is TRBJ1-2; D may be TRBD1 (6 bases). The CDR3 bases are TGTGCCAGCAGCACCCTCTTAGGACAGCCCGAGTTAGCTAACTATGGCTACACCTTC. As protein: CASSTLLGQPELANYGYTF.